This TCR beta chain was captured in a study of CD4+ T cells in melanoma. Whole-study findings and limits: CD8+ T cell, macrophage and B cell function reportedly correlated with neoantigen-specific CD4+ T cells.

Libraries were prepared by immunoSEQ multiplex PCR; TCRdb keeps only in-frame clonotypes and omits some of them. The data contain around 100,000 clones, approximately 92% of them seen just once; the ten biggest clones take up approximately 3.5%. As concerns this clone: Its antigen is undetermined.

This receptor was obtained from a human donor with melanoma. Sequenced: peripheral blood.

The CDR3: CASSGAQMGAQDDVSYEQYF. The CDR3 region has the DNA TGTGCCAGCAGCGGTGCCCAAATGGGGGCCCAGGATGACGTCTCCTACGAGCAGTACTTC. V usage is TRBV12-1 and J usage is TRBJ2-7; the D call in the table, TRBD1, was not verified against the DNA. TRBV12-1 has pseudogene status. CDR3 length: 20 amino acids.